These 12 T cell receptor beta chains originate from one sample sequenced in a study of T cell repertoires in cytomegalovirus infection. Their cognate antigens are unknown. In TCRdb, the reads were re-called with MiXCR into one record per CDR3 protein. This table holds hundreds of thousands of distinct CDR3 sequences, less than 35% found once. The sample here was cultured CD8+ T cells from PBMCs, taken from culture after CMV antigen stimulation. The origin of the receptors is a human donor in good health (CMV status not recorded). Some clones in this sample may be carry-over from other donors' samples.

The chain recombines TRBV27 with TRBJ1-1, with D tentatively TRBD1 (5 bases). From germline, CDR1 is MNHEY and CDR2 SMNVEV (reference sequence). The CDR3 spans 14 residues. The V and J ends lost 2 bases and 4 bases respectively, with 11 bases between them. CDR3 bases: TGTGCCAGCAGTTTAAGGGGAATGGTCACTGAAGCTTTCTTT. Amino acids: CASSLRGMVTEAFF.

The chain joins TRBV4-1 to TRBJ1-2, with D tentatively TRBD1 (5 bases). Per the germline V gene, CDR1 is MGHRA and CDR2 is YSYEKL. The ends were cut back, 1 base at V and 5 bases at J, with 32 bases in the middle. The CDR3 is 21 amino acids. The CDR3 loop reads CASSQVGLAGSPPSTWYGYTF. Here the CDR3 DNA reads TGCGCCAGCAGCCAAGTAGGCCTCGCAGGGTCCCCCCCATCAACTTGGTATGGCTACACCTTC.

The rearrangement uses TRBV4-3 and TRBJ1-5; D remains ambiguous. Trimming stripped 4 bases from V and 0 bases from J, with 10 bases between. CDR1 is LGHNA, CDR2 YSLEER, per germline. The CDR3 sequence is 15 residues long. The CDR3 sequence: CASSPRADSNQPQHF. The CDR3 DNA follows: TGCGCCAGCAGCCCGCGGGCGGATAGCAATCAGCCCCAGCATTTT.

J is TRBJ1-1 and V is TRBV6-5, with TRBD1 as a possible D gene (5 bases). This CDR3 region has 14 residues. From germline, CDR1 is MNHEY and CDR2 SVGAGI. V was cut by 6 bases and J by 1 base, with 12 bases left in between. The CDR3 DNA reads TGTGCCAGCAGGGAACAGGTTGCGAACACTGAAGCTTTCTTT. Its translation is CASREQVANTEAFF.

The CDR3 region is CASSYGASEYKQYV. Written as DNA, the CDR3 is TGTGCCAGCAGTTACGGGGCCTCAGAGTACAAGCAGTACGTC. The chain joins TRBV6-8 to TRBJ2-7; D perhaps matches TRBD1 (5 bases). This CDR3 contains 14 residues. Looked up from germline, CDR1 is MNHGY and CDR2 is SAAAGT. V lost 2 bases and J 8 bases, leaving 16 bases between the germline ends.

The rearrangement joins TRBV25-1 to TRBJ1-6; possible D gene TRBD1, 5 bases. The CDR3 has 14 residues. The V end lost 4 bases, the J end lost 7 bases, and 11 bases lay between the germline ends. Germline V gene lookup returns CDR1 MGHDK and CDR2 SYGVNS. As DNA, the CDR3 is TGTGCCAGCAGTGTTTTCCCAGGGAATTCACCCCTCCACTTT. Its translation is CASSVFPGNSPLHF.

Note on this clonotype: Compared with germline, one end of the junction differs, possibly owing to a read error. The gene calls are TRBV6-5 and TRBJ2-5; TRBD2 matches 8 bases. In germline, CDR1 is MNHEY, CDR2 SVGAGI. The CDR3 loop spans 15 amino acids. CDR3 nucleotide sequence: TGTGCCAGCACTTACGGGGGGGGCCTCCAAGAGACCCAGTACTTC. This codes for CASTYGGGLQETQYF.

The J gene is TRBJ2-1, the V gene TRBV20-1, with D perhaps given as TRBD1 or TRBD2 (5 bases each). Per germline, CDR1 DFQATT and CDR2 SNEGSKA (reference sequence). The V end lost 2 bases, the J end lost 8 bases, and 16 bases lay between the germline ends. This CDR3 has 14 amino acids. The CDR3 DNA follows: TGCAGTGCTAGAACCTGGGGGTTGTCGCATGAGCAGTTCTTC. Translating it yields CSARTWGLSHEQFF.

For this clonotype: One junction end disagrees with the germline gene, perhaps due to a read error. This chain uses TRBV27 with TRBJ1-2; D is unclear. Germline-derived CDR1 and CDR2 are MNHEY and SMNVEV (reference sequence). This CDR3 contains 14 residues. The CDR3 region is CASSTAGPLSGCTF. The CDR3 DNA is TGTGCCAGCAGTACTGCCGGGCCCCTTTCTGGCTGCACCTTC.

This chain links TRBV7-9 with TRBJ1-1; tentatively, D is TRBD1 (5 bases). The V gene lost 6 bases and the J gene lost 0 bases, with 11 bases spanning the gap. Germline CDR1 SEHNR, CDR2 FQNEAQ (reference sequence). The CDR3 has 14 residues. CDR3 in amino acids: CASRTGVMNTEAFF. The CDR3, as DNA: TGTGCCAGCAGAACAGGAGTTATGAACACTGAAGCTTTCTTT. The whole variable domain, remainder taken from reference TRBV7-9 and TRBJ1-1, is DTGVSQNPRHKITKRGQNVTFRCDPISEHNRLYWYRQTLGQGPEFLTYFQNEAQLEKSRLLSDRFSAERPKGSFSTLEIQRTEQGDSAMYLCASRTGVMNTEAFFGQGTRLTVV.

The J gene is TRBJ2-1, the V gene TRBV6-1, with D perhaps TRBD1 or TRBD2 (7 bases each). Germline V gene data show CDR1 as MNHNS and CDR2 as SASEGT. V lost 1 base and J lost 10, with 17 bases in between. This CDR3 has 15 amino acids. CDR3 amino acids: CASSEVAGGGLEQFF. CDR3 in DNA: TGTGCCAGCAGTGAAGTGGCAGGGGGGGGCTTAGAGCAGTTCTTC.

This clonotype was counted only a few times. The CDR3 loop is CASSFGLAGYWETQYF. The CDR3 coding sequence is TGTGCCAGTAGTTTCGGACTAGCGGGGTATTGGGAGACCCAGTACTTC. The rearrangement links TRBV19 to TRBJ2-5; 12 nucleotides line up with TRBD2. The CDR3 has 16 residues. Germline assignment: CDR1 LNHDA and CDR2 SQIVND (reference sequence). Trimming at V came to 5 bases and at J to 5 bases, leaving 9 bases not matched to a gene. The full variable domain, completed using reference TRBV19 and TRBJ2-5, is DGGITQSPKYLFRKEGQNVTLSCEQNLNHDAMYWYRQDPGQGLRLIYYSQIVNDFQKGDIAEGYSVSREKKESFPLTVTSAQKNPTAFYLCASSFGLAGYWETQYFGPGTRLLVL.